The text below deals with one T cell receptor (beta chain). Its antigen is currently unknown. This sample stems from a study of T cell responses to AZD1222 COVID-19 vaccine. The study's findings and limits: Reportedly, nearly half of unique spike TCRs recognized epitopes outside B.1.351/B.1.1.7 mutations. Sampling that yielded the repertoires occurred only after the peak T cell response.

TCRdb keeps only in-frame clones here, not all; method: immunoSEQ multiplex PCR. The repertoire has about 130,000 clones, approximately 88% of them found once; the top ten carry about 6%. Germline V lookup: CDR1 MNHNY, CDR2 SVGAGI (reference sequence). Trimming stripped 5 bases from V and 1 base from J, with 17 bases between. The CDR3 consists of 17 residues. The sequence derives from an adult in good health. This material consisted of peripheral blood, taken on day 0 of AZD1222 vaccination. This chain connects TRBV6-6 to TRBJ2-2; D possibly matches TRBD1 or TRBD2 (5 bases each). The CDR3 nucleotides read TGTGCCAGCAGTCGACGGGGCCCATGGGGGAACACCGGGGAGCTGTTTTTT. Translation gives CASSRRGPWGNTGELFF.